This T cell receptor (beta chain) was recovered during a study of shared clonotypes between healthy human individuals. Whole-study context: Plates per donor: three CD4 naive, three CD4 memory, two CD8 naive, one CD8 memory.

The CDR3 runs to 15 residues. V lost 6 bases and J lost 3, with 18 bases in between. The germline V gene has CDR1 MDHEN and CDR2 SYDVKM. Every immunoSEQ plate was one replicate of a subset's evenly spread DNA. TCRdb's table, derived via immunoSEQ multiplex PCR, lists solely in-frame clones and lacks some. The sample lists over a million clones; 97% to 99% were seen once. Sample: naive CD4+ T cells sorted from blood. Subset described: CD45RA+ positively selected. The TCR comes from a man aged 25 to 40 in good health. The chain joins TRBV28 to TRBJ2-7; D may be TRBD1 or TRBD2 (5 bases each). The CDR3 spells CASRGQVGRFYEQYF. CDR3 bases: TGTGCCAGCAGGGGGCAGGTGGGACGCTTCTACGAGCAGTACTTC.